This note documents a single T cell receptor (beta chain) sequence. Its antigen remains unidentified. The data derive from a study of blood T cells in healthy people across ages. Turning to the study itself: For every two T cells, template switching captured about one barcoded beta molecule.

The germline V gene has CDR1 DFQATT and CDR2 SNEGSKA (reference sequence). This CDR3 region has 12 residues. Using a J-beta primer mix together with a sample-barcoded 5' primer, a second PCR was run for roughly 6 to 12 cycles. MiXCR was run by TCRdb on the 5' RACE reads, yielding one entry per CDR3 protein. The sample lists hundreds of thousands of distinct CDR3 sequences; around 43% were seen once. General study findings and limits: Whereas aged donors had fewer naive CD4+ cells, long-lived donors had more of them and higher diversity. Significant beta diversity loss was already apparent by age approximately 36, declining roughly linearly.

Drawn from each donor were roughly 10 milliliters of peripheral blood. The sample comprised blood. V and J are TRBV20-1 and TRBJ2-7; 8 positions agree with TRBD2. TRBJ2-5 matches the DNA end more closely, so the J call is doubtful. The TCR comes from a man aged 80 or over in good health. The DNA of the CDR3 is TGCAGTGCTAAGCGGGGGAGCGAGACCCAGTACTTC. This codes for CSAKRGSETQYF.